These 18 T cell receptor beta chains originate from one sample sequenced in a study of blood T cell repertoires in COVID-19 (dated by TCRdb to about 2020). Libraries were made using the immunoSEQ multiplex PCR assay. TCRdb took over this immuneACCESS table, retaining in-frame rearrangements with V and J assigned. Such tables are incomplete; in checked studies, under half of the missing clones stem from an unresolved V gene, and the remainder is unexplained. The sample table shows about 89,000 clones, and about three quarters are seen once. The top ten clonotypes cover under 50% of the sample. The source material was peripheral blood. These receptors originate from a human donor in a cohort sampled during active COVID-19.

The rearrangement uses TRBV9 and TRBJ1-2, with a tentative D call TRBD1 (6 bases). CDR1 and CDR2 from the germline V gene are SGDLS and YYNGEE. The V end lost 5 bases, the J end lost 5 bases, and 13 bases lay between the germline ends. This CDR3 comprises 13 residues. CDR3 sequence (DNA): TGTGCCAGCAGTGGACAGAAATTTTATGGCTACACCTTC. Translation gives CASSGQKFYGYTF.

This clone has a handful of counts. The chain recombines TRBV4-2 with TRBJ2-3; TRBD2 agrees at 9 bases. V was pared by 4 bases and J by 2 bases, with 7 bases of the junction left unmatched. The CDR3 is made up of 16 amino acids. Germline-derived CDR1 and CDR2 are LGHNA and YNFKEQ. The CDR3 here is CASSRGLAGNTDTQYF. The DNA of the CDR3 is TGTGCCAGCAGCCGAGGGCTAGCGGGAAACACAGATACGCAGTATTTT.

The chain recombines TRBV6-5 with TRBJ1-6, with D possibly matching TRBD1 (5 bases). The V and J ends lost 2 bases and 1 base respectively, with 9 bases between them. The germline V gene encodes CDR1 MNHEY and CDR2 SVGAGI. This CDR3 contains 16 residues. CDR3 region: CASSYGHRSYNSPLHF. CDR3 in DNA: TGTGCCAGCAGTTACGGACATAGATCCTATAATTCACCCCTCCACTTT.

This chain links TRBV6-6 with TRBJ2-7; TRBD1 agrees at 12 bases. CDR1 MNHNY and CDR2 SVGAGI come from the germline V gene (reference sequence). The CDR3 spans 14 residues. The V and J ends lost 6 bases and 6 bases, in that order; junction bases with no gene match: 6. In DNA form, the CDR3 reads TGTGCCAGCAGCTCCGGGACAGGGGGCAGCGAGCAGTACTTC. It codes for CASSSGTGGSEQYF.

The chain has TRBV7-9 and TRBJ2-5; 13 bases line up with TRBD2. From germline, CDR1 is SEHNR and CDR2 FQNEAQ (reference sequence). The CDR3 extends over 16 amino acids. V lost 3 bases to trimming and J lost 7 bases; unmatched junction nucleotides: 8. The CDR3 here is CASSFTSGRAKGTQYF. The CDR3 DNA reads TGTGCCAGCAGCTTTACTAGCGGGAGGGCTAAAGGGACCCAGTACTTC.

The rearrangement uses TRBV7-8 and TRBJ1-3, with unresolved D. V was cut by 1 base and J by 0 bases, with 13 bases left in between. There are 17 residues in the CDR3. Germline CDR1 SGHVS, CDR2 FQNEAQ. The CDR3 DNA sequence: TGTGCCAGCAGCTTAGACGCTAACGTAGTCTCTGGAAACACCATATATTTT. Its protein product is CASSLDANVVSGNTIYF.

J is TRBJ1-1 and V is TRBV18, with D unresolved. The germline gives CDR1 KGHSH, CDR2 LQKENI. V shed 1 base and J shed 1 base, with 13 bases lying between them. The CDR3 totals 16 residues. The CDR3 DNA reads as TGTGCCAGCTCACCACAGCCCAGGTCGGAGAACACTGAAGCTTTCTTT. Protein sequence: CASSPQPRSENTEAFF.

This chain joins TRBV10-1 and TRBJ2-1; TRBD1 aligns across 9 bases. CDR3 length: 14 amino acids. Germline V gives CDR1 WNHNN, CDR2 SYGVQD (reference sequence). Trimming removed 4 bases from V and 6 bases from J; junction bases left unmatched: 4. The CDR3 sequence is CASSVGTGTNEQFF. In nucleotides, the CDR3 is TGCGCCAGCAGTGTTGGGACAGGGACCAATGAGCAGTTCTTC.

V is TRBV6-4 and J is TRBJ2-6; maybe TRBD2 (6 bases). The CDR3 consists of 15 residues. In germline, CDR1 is MRHNA, CDR2 SNTAGT. Trimming pared 4 bases from V and 3 bases from J, leaving 10 bases between. Here the CDR3 DNA reads TGTGCCAGCAGTGTTTTCGGGAGTGGGGCCAACGTCCTGACTTTC. It yields the protein CASSVFGSGANVLTF.

This chain joins TRBV28 and TRBJ1-5, with 9 nucleotides matching TRBD1. This CDR3 has 15 residues. V lost 4 bases, J lost 5 bases, and 6 bases stayed unmatched. CDR1 is MDHEN and CDR2 is SYDVKM in the germline V gene. The CDR3 DNA reads TGTGCCAGCAGTTATACAGGGGGCCAGGATCAGCCCCAGCATTTT. Its protein product is CASSYTGGQDQPQHF. The variable domain in full, with the rest retrieved from reference TRBV28 and TRBJ1-5, is DVKVTQSSRYLVKRTGEKVFLECVQDMDHENMFWYRQDPGLGLRLIYFSYDVKMKEKGDIPEGYSVSREKKERFSLILESASTNQTSMYLCASSYTGGQDQPQHFGDGTRLSIL.

The chain uses TRBV6-2 or TRBV6-3 and TRBJ2-3; no clear D. The CDR3 has 11 amino acids. V dropped 2 bases and J dropped 5 bases, with 2 bases sitting between them. Germline V gene lookup returns CDR1 MNHEY and CDR2 SVGEGT. In DNA, the CDR3 is TGTGCCAGCAGTTACCTAGATACGCAGTATTTT. Translating it yields CASSYLDTQYF.

The rearrangement links TRBV28 to TRBJ1-3; 7 bases agree with TRBD1. The length of the CDR3 is 16 residues. Germline-derived CDR1 and CDR2 are MDHEN and SYDVKM. After removal of 2 bases from V and 0 bases from J, the junction contained 4 bases not matched to a gene. The CDR3 region is CASSLGQAYSGNTIYF. CDR3 sequence (DNA): TGTGCCAGCAGTTTAGGACAGGCGTACTCTGGAAACACCATATATTTT.

This clone showed up just a few times. V is TRBV5-3 and J is TRBJ2-7; 9 positions match TRBD1. TRBV5-3 qualifies as an ORF whose function is uncertain. The CDR3 sequence is 16 residues long. The trim removed 0 bases at V and 3 bases at J, leaving 7 bases unmatched. The CDR3 here is CARSLAVDRGVYEQYF. The CDR3 nucleotides read TGTGCCAGAAGCTTGGCCGTGGACAGGGGAGTCTACGAGCAGTACTTC.

The CDR3 is CASSYRGQPQHF. The CDR3, as DNA: TGTGCCAGCAGTTACAGGGGGCAGCCCCAGCATTTT. The V and J genes are TRBV12-3 or TRBV12-4 and TRBJ1-5; TRBD1 aligns across 8 bases. V trimming: 4 bases; J trimming: 7 bases; junction bases outside the gene matches: 0. The CDR3 is 12 amino acids.

V and J are TRBV24-1 and TRBJ2-2; maybe TRBD1 (6 bases). Trimming removed 6 bases at V and 5 bases at J, with 12 bases between. From germline, CDR1 is KGHDR and CDR2 SFDVKD. This CDR3 is built from 14 residues. The CDR3 DNA reads TGTGCCACCAGTACACAGGGTCTAACCGGGGAGCTGTTTTTT. This translates into CATSTQGLTGELFF.

This clone was recorded a few times. This rearrangement joins TRBV19 to TRBJ1-1; D unclear. The V gene lost 0 bases and the J gene lost 1 base, with 6 bases spanning the gap. Germline V gene data show CDR1 as LNHDA and CDR2 as SQIVND (reference sequence). The CDR3 spans 14 residues. CDR3 in amino acids: CASSIEEGNTEAFF. As DNA, the CDR3 is TGTGCCAGTAGTATAGAGGAGGGGAACACTGAAGCTTTCTTT. The whole variable domain, remainder taken from reference TRBV19 and TRBJ1-1, is DGGITQSPKYLFRKEGQNVTLSCEQNLNHDAMYWYRQDPGQGLRLIYYSQIVNDFQKGDIAEGYSVSREKKESFPLTVTSAQKNPTAFYLCASSIEEGNTEAFFGQGTRLTVV.

The rearrangement uses TRBV30 and TRBJ2-7, with TRBD2 matching over 10 bases. This CDR3 contains 14 residues. In germline, CDR1 is GTSNPN, CDR2 SVGIG (reference sequence). V trimming: 3 bases; J trimming: 4 bases; junction bases outside the gene matches: 6. Here the CDR3 DNA reads TGTGCCTGGAGGAGCGGGAGGGCCCCGTACGAGCAGTACTTC. Translating gives CAWRSGRAPYEQYF.

Only one count was recorded for this clone. The gene calls are TRBV29-1 and TRBJ2-1; D remains ambiguous. CDR1 SQVTM and CDR2 ANQGSEA come from the germline V gene. V shed 3 bases and J shed 6 bases, with 9 bases lying between them. CDR3 length: 12 residues. The CDR3 is CSVETLFNEQFF. As DNA, the CDR3 is TGCAGCGTTGAGACATTGTTCAATGAGCAGTTCTTC.